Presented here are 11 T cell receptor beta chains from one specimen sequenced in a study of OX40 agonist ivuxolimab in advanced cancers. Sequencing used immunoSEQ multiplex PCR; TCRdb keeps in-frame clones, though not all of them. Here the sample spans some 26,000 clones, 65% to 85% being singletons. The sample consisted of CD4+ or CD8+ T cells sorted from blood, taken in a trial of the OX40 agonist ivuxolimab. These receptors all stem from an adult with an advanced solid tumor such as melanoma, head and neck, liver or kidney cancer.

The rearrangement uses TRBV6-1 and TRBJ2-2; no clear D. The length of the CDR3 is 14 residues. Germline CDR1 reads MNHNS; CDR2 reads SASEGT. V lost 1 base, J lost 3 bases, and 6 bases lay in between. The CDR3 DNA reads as TGTGCCAGCAGTGAAGTCGGGTACACCGGGGAGCTGTTTTTT. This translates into CASSEVGYTGELFF.

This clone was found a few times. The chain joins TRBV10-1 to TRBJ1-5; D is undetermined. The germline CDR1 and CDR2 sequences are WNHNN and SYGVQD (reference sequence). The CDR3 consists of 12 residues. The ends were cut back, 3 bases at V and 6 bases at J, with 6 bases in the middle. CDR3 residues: CASSDKAQPQHF. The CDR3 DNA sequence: TGCGCCAGCAGTGATAAGGCTCAGCCCCAGCATTTT.

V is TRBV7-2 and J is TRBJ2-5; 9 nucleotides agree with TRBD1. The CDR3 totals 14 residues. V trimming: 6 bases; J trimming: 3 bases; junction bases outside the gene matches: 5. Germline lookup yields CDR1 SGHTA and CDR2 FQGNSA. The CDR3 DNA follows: TGTGCCAGCAGAACACGACAGGGGGAAGAGACCCAGTACTTC. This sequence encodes CASRTRQGEETQYF.

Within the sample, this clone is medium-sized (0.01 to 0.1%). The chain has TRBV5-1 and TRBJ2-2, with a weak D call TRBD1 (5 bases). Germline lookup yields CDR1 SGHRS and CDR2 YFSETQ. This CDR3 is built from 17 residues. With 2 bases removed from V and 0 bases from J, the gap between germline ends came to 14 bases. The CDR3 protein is CASSLGAGQTNTGELFF. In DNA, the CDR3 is TGCGCCAGCAGCTTAGGGGCAGGGCAGACGAACACCGGGGAGCTGTTTTTT.

The CDR3 region is CASSQDQVGRQQYF. The CDR3 DNA reads as TGCGCCAGCAGCCAAGATCAGGTGGGACGGCAGCAGTACTTC. This sequence joins TRBV4-1 and TRBJ2-7, with D possibly being TRBD1 or TRBD2 (5 bases each). V was cut by 0 bases and J by 8 bases, with 14 bases left in between. Germline-derived CDR1 and CDR2 are MGHRA and YSYEKL. This CDR3 is built from 14 residues.

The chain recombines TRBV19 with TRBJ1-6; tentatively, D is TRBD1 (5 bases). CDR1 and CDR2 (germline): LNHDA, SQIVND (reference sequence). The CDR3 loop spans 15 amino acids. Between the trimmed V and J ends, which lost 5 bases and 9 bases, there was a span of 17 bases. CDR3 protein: CASSVGRGDRSPLHF. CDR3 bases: TGTGCCAGTAGTGTTGGGAGGGGCGATCGTTCACCCCTCCACTTT. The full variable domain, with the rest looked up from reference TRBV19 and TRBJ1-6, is DGGITQSPKYLFRKEGQNVTLSCEQNLNHDAMYWYRQDPGQGLRLIYYSQIVNDFQKGDIAEGYSVSREKKESFPLTVTSAQKNPTAFYLCASSVGRGDRSPLHFGNGTRLTVT.

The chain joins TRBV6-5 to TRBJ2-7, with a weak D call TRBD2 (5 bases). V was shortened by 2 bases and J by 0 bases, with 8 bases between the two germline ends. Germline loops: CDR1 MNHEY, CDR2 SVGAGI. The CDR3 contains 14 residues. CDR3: CASSYKGSSYEQYF. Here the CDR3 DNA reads TGTGCCAGCAGTTACAAAGGGAGCTCCTACGAGCAGTACTTC.

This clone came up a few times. The CDR3 reads CASSLVGGASEQYF. DNA of the CDR3: TGTGCCAGCAGCTTAGTGGGGGGGGCCTCCGAGCAGTACTTC. V and J are TRBV11-3 and TRBJ2-7; D perhaps matches TRBD2 (7 bases). The V gene lost 1 base and the J gene lost 6 bases, with 13 bases spanning the gap. Germline assignment: CDR1 SGHNT and CDR2 YENEEA. CDR3 size: 14 residues.

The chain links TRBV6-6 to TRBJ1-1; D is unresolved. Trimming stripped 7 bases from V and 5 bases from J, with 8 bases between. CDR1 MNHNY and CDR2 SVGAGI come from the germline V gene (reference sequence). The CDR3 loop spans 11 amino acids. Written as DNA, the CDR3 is TGTGCCAGCATCCGGGGTACTGAAGCTTTCTTT. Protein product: CASIRGTEAFF.

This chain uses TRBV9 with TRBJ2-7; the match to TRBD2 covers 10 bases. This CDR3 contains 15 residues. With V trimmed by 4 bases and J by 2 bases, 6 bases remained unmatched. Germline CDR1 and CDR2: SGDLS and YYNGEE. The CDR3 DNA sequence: TGTGCCAGCAGCCCGAGCGGGAGGGCCACCTACGAGCAGTACTTC. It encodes CASSPSGRATYEQYF. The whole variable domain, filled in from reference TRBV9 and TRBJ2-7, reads DSGVTQTPKHLITATGQRVTLRCSPRSGDLSVYWYQQSLDQGLQFLIQYYNGEERAKGNILERFSAQQFPDLHSELNLSSLELGDSALYFCASSPSGRATYEQYFGPGTRLTVT.

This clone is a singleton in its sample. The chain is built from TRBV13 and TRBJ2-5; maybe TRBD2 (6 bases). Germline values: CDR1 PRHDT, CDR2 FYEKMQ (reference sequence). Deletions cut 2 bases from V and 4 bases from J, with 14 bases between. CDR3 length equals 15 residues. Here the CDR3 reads CASSLPGLGRETQYF. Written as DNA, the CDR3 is TGTGCCAGCAGCTTACCGGGACTGGGGAGAGAGACCCAGTACTTC.